This T cell receptor (beta chain) was profiled in a study of T cell responses to AZD1222 COVID-19 vaccine. Broader study findings: A reported finding is that nearly half of spike-specific TCRs target unmutated variant regions. It should be noted that donors were predominantly white British and more often female, and clonal diversity was possibly underestimated. Regions 160-218 and 743-854 dominated among vaccine-associated CD4 TCRs spanning spike.

Sequencing used immunoSEQ multiplex PCR; TCRdb keeps in-frame clones, though not all of them. The data contain about 70,000 clones, about nine tenths of them singletons. In the case of this clone: Its antigen is unidentified.

Germline-derived CDR1 and CDR2 are MNHEY and SVGAGI. The CDR3 runs to 13 residues. The V and J ends lost 5 bases and 6 bases, in that order; junction bases with no gene match: 4. This TCR was sampled from an adult who received the AZD1222 COVID-19 vaccine. The chain links TRBV6-5 to TRBJ2-1, with 7 bases lining up with TRBD1. The starting material was peripheral blood, obtained 28 days after the second AZD1222 dose. The CDR3 region has the DNA TGTGCCAGCAGTCGGGACAGCGGCAATGAGCAGTTCTTC. As protein: CASSRDSGNEQFF.